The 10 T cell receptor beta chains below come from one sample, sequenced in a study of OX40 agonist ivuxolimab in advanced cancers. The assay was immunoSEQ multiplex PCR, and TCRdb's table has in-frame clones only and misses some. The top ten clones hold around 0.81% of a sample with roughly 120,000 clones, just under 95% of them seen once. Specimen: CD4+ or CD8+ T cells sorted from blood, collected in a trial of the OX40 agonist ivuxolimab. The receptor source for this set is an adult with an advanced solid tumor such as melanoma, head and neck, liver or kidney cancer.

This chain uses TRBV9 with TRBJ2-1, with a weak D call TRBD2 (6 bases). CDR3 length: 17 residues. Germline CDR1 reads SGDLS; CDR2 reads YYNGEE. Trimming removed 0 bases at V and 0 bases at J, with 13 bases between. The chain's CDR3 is CASSVDPGLSSYNEQFF. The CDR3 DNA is TGTGCCAGCAGCGTAGACCCGGGACTGAGCTCCTACAATGAGCAGTTCTTC. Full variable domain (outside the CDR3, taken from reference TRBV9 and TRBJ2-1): DSGVTQTPKHLITATGQRVTLRCSPRSGDLSVYWYQQSLDQGLQFLIQYYNGEERAKGNILERFSAQQFPDLHSELNLSSLELGDSALYFCASSVDPGLSSYNEQFFGPGTRLTVL.

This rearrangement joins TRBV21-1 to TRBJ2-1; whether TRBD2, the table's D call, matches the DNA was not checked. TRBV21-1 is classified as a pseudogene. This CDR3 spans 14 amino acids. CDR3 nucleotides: TGTGCCAGCAGCAAAGAAGAGCGCTACAATGAGCAGTTCTTC. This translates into CASSKEERYNEQFF.

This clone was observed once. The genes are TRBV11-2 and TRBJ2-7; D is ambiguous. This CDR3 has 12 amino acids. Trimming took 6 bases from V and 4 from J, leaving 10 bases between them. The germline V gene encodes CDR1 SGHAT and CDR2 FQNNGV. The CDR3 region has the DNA TGTGCCAGCAGTCGCGGAGCATACGAGCAGTACTTC. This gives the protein CASSRGAYEQYF.

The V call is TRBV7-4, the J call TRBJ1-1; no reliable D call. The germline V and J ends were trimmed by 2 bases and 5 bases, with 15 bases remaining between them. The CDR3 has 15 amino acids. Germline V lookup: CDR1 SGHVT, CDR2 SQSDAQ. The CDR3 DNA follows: TGTGCCAGCAGCTTAAGAGGGCCGGGGAGGACTGAAGCTTTCTTT. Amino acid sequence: CASSLRGPGRTEAFF.

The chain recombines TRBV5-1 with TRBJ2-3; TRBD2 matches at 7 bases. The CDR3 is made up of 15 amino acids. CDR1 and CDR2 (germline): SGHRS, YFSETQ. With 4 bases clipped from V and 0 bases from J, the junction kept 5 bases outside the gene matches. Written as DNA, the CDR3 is TGCGCCAGCAGCGGAAGCGGGGCTAGCACAGATACGCAGTATTTT. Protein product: CASSGSGASTDTQYF.

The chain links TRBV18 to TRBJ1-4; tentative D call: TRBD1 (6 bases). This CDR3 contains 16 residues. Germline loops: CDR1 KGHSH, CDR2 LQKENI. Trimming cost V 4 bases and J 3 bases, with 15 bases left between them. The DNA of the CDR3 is TGTGCCAGCTCACTTGGACAGTTGCTGTCTAATGAAAAACTGTTTTTT. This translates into CASSLGQLLSNEKLFF. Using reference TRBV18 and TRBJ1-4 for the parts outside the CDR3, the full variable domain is NAGVMQNPRHLVRRRGQEARLRCSPMKGHSHVYWYRQLPEEGLKFMVYLQKENIIDESGMPKERFSAEFPKEGPSILRIQQVVRGDSAAYFCASSLGQLLSNEKLFFGSGTQLSVL.

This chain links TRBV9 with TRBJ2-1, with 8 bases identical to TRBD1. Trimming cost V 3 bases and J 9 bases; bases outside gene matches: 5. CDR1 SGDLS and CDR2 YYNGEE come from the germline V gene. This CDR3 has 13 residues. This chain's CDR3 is CASSGDRRGEQFF. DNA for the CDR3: TGTGCCAGCAGCGGGGACAGGCGGGGTGAGCAGTTCTTC.

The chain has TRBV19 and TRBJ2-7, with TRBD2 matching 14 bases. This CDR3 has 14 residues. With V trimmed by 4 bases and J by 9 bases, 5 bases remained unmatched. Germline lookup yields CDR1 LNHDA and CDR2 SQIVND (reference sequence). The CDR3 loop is CASSKGLAGAGQYF. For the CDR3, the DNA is TGTGCCAGTAGTAAGGGACTAGCGGGAGCCGGGCAGTACTTC.

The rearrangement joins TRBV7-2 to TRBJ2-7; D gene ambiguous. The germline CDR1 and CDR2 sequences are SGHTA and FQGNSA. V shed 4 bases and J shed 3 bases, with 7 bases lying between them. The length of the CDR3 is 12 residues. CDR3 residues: CASSSARYEQYF. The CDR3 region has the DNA TGTGCCAGCAGCTCAGCCCGCTACGAGCAGTACTTC.

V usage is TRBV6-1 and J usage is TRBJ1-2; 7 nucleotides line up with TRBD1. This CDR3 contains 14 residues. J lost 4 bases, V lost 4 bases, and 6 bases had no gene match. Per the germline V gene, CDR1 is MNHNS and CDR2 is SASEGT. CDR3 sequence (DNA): TGTGCCAGCAGTGCGCCGGGACAGCCCTATGGCTACACCTTC. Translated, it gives CASSAPGQPYGYTF.